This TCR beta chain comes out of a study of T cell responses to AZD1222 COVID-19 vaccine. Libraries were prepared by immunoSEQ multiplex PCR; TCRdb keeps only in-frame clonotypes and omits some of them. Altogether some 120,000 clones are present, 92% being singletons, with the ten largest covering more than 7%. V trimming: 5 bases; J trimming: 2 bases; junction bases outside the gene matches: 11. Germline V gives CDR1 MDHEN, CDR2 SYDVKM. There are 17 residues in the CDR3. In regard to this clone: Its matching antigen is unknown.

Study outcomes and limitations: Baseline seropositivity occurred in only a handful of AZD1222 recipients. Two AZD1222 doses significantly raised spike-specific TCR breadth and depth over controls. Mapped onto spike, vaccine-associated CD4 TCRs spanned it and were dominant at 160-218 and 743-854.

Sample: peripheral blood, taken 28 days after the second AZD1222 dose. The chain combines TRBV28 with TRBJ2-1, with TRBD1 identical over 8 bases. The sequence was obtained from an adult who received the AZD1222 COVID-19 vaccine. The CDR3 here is CASSPLPGTGPYNEQFF. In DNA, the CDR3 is TGTGCCAGCAGTCCCCTCCCGGGGACAGGTCCCTACAATGAGCAGTTCTTC.